This TCR beta chain was sequenced for a study of cytomegalovirus exposure and HLA in healthy donors. Study overall: In a previous analysis, more than 90 million unique TCR beta sequences were found from roughly 200 million T cells. Study-wide results and caveats: The authors assumed roughly uniform sequencing depth across donors for presence/absence analyses. The majority of CMV-associated TCR beta chains were reported as apparently HLA-restricted in a later analysis.

Trimming pared 6 bases from V and 9 bases from J, leaving 9 bases between. This CDR3 is 11 amino acids long. Per the germline V gene, CDR1 is MNHEY and CDR2 is SVGAGI. PCR employed 60 Vbeta and 13 Jbeta primers. Data came from immunoSEQ multiplex PCR; TCRdb stores just in-frame clones and leaves some out. Of around 130,000 clones in the sample, around 81% are singletons; the top ten hold approximately 2.2%. Details on this clone: The antigen is not known.

V gene TRBV6-5 combines with J gene TRBJ2-1; D may be TRBD2 (5 bases). Sequenced: PBMCs. The origin of this receptor is a woman aged 35 to 49 in good health and CMV-seronegative. CDR3 loop: CASRRAGEQFF. In DNA, the CDR3 is TGTGCCAGCAGGCGGGCGGGTGAGCAGTTCTTC.